This T cell receptor (beta chain) was found in a study of blood T cells in healthy people across ages. This clonotype occurred a few times. Then a second PCR, running about 6 to 11 cycles, was carried out with a sample-barcoded 5' primer and a J-beta primer mix. Using its own MiXCR run on the 5' RACE reads, TCRdb lists one record per CDR3 protein. The sample shows about 750,000 distinct CDR3 sequences, 53% of them seen only once. The CDR3 covers 15 residues. Between the trimmed V and J ends, which lost 0 bases and 7 bases, there was a span of 14 bases. The germline V gene has CDR1 SGHRS and CDR2 YFSETQ.

This chain joins TRBV5-1 and TRBJ2-4; either TRBD1 or TRBD2 may fit D (5 bases each). The sample taken for sequencing was blood. This receptor was identified in a man older than 75 in good health. The CDR3 coding sequence is TGCGCCAGCAGCTTGGGGGGGACGGAGACGAACATTCAGTACTTC. Its translation: CASSLGGTETNIQYF.